Following are 26 T cell receptor beta chains from one sample sequenced in a study of cytomegalovirus exposure and HLA in healthy donors. This PCR relied on a set of 60 Vbeta primers and 13 Jbeta primers. Produced via immunoSEQ multiplex PCR; TCRdb's table is partial and in-frame only. The sample yields 170,000 or so clones, around 80% seen once. Sequencing used PBMCs. These TCRs come from a young woman in good health and CMV-seropositive.

V and J are TRBV5-1 and TRBJ1-2; 7 bases fit TRBD1. With 5 bases clipped from V and 6 bases from J, the junction kept 7 bases outside the gene matches. Germline V CDR1 and CDR2: SGHRS, YFSETQ. The CDR3 totals 13 residues. In DNA, the CDR3 is TGCGCCAGCAGTTACACAGGGGCCAATGGCTACACCTTC. Translation gives CASSYTGANGYTF.

This chain connects TRBV5-6 to TRBJ2-7, with TRBD1 identical over 7 bases. The CDR3 has 15 residues. Germline V gives CDR1 SGHDT, CDR2 YYEEEE. Trimming took 2 bases from V and 1 from J; bases not matched to a gene: 6. The CDR3 protein is CASSLPGQQSYEQYF. The CDR3 DNA is TGTGCCAGCAGCTTACCGGGACAGCAATCCTACGAGCAGTACTTC. Drawing the rest from reference TRBV5-6 and TRBJ2-7, the complete variable domain is DAGVTQSPTHLIKTRGQQVTLRCSPKSGHDTVSWYQQALGQGPQFIFQYYEEEERQRGNFPDRFSGHQFPNYSSELNVNALLLGDSALYLCASSLPGQQSYEQYFGPGTRLTVT.

V usage is TRBV5-5 and J usage is TRBJ1-1; D is uncertain. This CDR3 comprises 13 residues. CDR1 is SGHKS and CDR2 is YYEKEE in the germline V gene (reference sequence). The V gene lost 1 base and the J gene lost 4 bases, with 8 bases spanning the gap. The CDR3 DNA sequence: TGTGCCAGCAGCTTGTCTTACGGCACTGAAGCTTTCTTT. It yields the protein CASSLSYGTEAFF.

V and J are TRBV9 and TRBJ2-5, with TRBD1 as a possible D gene (5 bases). The germline CDR1 and CDR2 sequences are SGDLS and YYNGEE. The germline V and J ends were trimmed by 7 bases and 4 bases, with 17 bases remaining between them. This CDR3 is built from 14 residues. The CDR3 spells CASGAFHYGETQYF. The CDR3 DNA reads TGTGCCAGCGGGGCCTTTCACTATGGAGAGACCCAGTACTTC. The entire variable domain, with the rest obtained from reference TRBV9 and TRBJ2-5, is as follows: DSGVTQTPKHLITATGQRVTLRCSPRSGDLSVYWYQQSLDQGLQFLIQYYNGEERAKGNILERFSAQQFPDLHSELNLSSLELGDSALYFCASGAFHYGETQYFGPGTRLLVL.

CDR3 residues: CASSYSFQTEAFF. The CDR3 bases are TGTGCCAGCAGTTACTCATTCCAAACAGAAGCTTTCTTT. The chain employs TRBV6-5 and TRBJ1-1, with no clear D. This CDR3 region has 13 residues. The germline gives CDR1 MNHEY, CDR2 SVGAGI. Trimming stripped 0 bases from V and 8 bases from J, with 10 bases between.

This clone was seen more than once but under ten times. The V call is TRBV4-3, the J call TRBJ1-1; 7 bases align to TRBD1. Per the germline V gene, CDR1 is LGHNA and CDR2 is YSLEER. The CDR3 contains 17 residues. Trimming removed 0 bases from V and 0 bases from J; junction bases left unmatched: 7. This CDR3 reads CASSQDQGDSLNTEAFF. CDR3 sequence (DNA): TGCGCCAGCAGCCAAGATCAGGGGGACAGTTTGAACACTGAAGCTTTCTTT.

V and J are TRBV28 and TRBJ1-2, with TRBD1 matching 9 bases. The trim removed 5 bases at V and 7 bases at J, leaving 14 bases unmatched. Germline assignment: CDR1 MDHEN and CDR2 SYDVKM. This CDR3 contains 16 residues. Written as DNA, the CDR3 is TGTGCCAGCAGTCCCCCTCTAGGACAGGGGAATGGTGGCTACACCTTC. Residues: CASSPPLGQGNGGYTF.

The CDR3 is CASTRGLSSYNEQFF. CDR3 in DNA: TGTGCCAGCACCCGCGGGCTCAGCTCCTACAATGAGCAGTTCTTC. The V and J genes are TRBV27 and TRBJ2-1, with D possibly being TRBD2 (5 bases). Trimming cost V 7 bases and J 0 bases, with 13 bases left between them. The CDR3 is 15 residues long. Germline V gene data show CDR1 as MNHEY and CDR2 as SMNVEV (reference sequence).

This clone has more than one count but fewer than ten. This chain connects TRBV5-4 to TRBJ2-1, with D unclear. CDR1 and CDR2 (germline): SGHNT, YYREEE (reference sequence). Trimming left V 3 bases short and J 0 bases short, with 10 bases between. The CDR3 covers 15 residues. CDR3 coding DNA: TGTGCCAGCAGCTCTGGCTCCCTCTCCTACAATGAGCAGTTCTTC. As protein: CASSSGSLSYNEQFF. The full variable domain, with the rest looked up from reference TRBV5-4 and TRBJ2-1, is ETGVTQSPTHLIKTRGQQVTLRCSSQSGHNTVSWYQQALGQGPQFIFQYYREEENGRGNFPPRFSGLQFPNYSSELNVNALELDDSALYLCASSSGSLSYNEQFFGPGTRLTVL.

This clone has a handful of counts. The chain links TRBV28 to TRBJ2-7; TRBD2 matches 9 bases. The CDR3 length is 15 residues. V lost 9 bases and J lost 7; bases outside the gene matches: 16. Germline assignment: CDR1 MDHEN and CDR2 SYDVKM. CDR3 coding DNA: TGTGCCAGTCTTTGGTCCGGGGGCGCGGGGGGGGAGCAGTACTTC. Amino acid sequence: CASLWSGGAGGEQYF.

V gene TRBV9 combines with J gene TRBJ2-7; TRBD2 agrees at 7 bases. Germline values: CDR1 SGDLS, CDR2 YYNGEE. J gave up 6 bases and V 4 bases, and 1 base lay outside the gene matches. CDR3 size: 11 residues. The CDR3 DNA reads TGTGCCAGCAGCCCGGGGGGCGAGCAGTACTTC. It yields the protein CASSPGGEQYF.

This clone was counted once. The V call is TRBV13, the J call TRBJ2-7; the match to TRBD2 covers 7 bases. This CDR3 has 18 amino acids. Per germline, CDR1 PRHDT and CDR2 FYEKMQ (reference sequence). The V and J ends lost 4 bases and 5 bases, in that order; junction bases with no gene match: 20. CDR3 in amino acids: CASSWTASGSLKGDEQYF. The DNA for the CDR3 is TGTGCCAGCAGCTGGACCGCTAGCGGAAGTCTCAAAGGGGACGAGCAGTACTTC.

The rearrangement links TRBV5-6 to TRBJ2-7, with 10 nucleotides matching TRBD1. The junction had 14 bases not matched to a gene; V was cut back by 2 bases and J by 0 bases. This CDR3 contains 19 residues. The germline CDR1 and CDR2 sequences are SGHDT and YYEEEE. CDR3 residues: CASSFPGTGALPSSYEQYF. The CDR3 DNA follows: TGTGCCAGCAGCTTTCCCGGGACAGGGGCCCTCCCCAGCTCCTACGAGCAGTACTTC.

This chain joins TRBV2 and TRBJ1-2; a possible D gene is TRBD1 (5 bases). CDR1 is SNHLY and CDR2 is FYNNEI in the germline V gene. Trimming removed 6 bases at V and 7 bases at J, with 12 bases between. The CDR3 contains 12 residues. CDR3 DNA: TGTGCCAGCAGAGCGGGACTGGGTGGCTACACCTTC. This sequence encodes CASRAGLGGYTF.

J is TRBJ2-3 and V is TRBV7-8; no reliable D call. V lost 0 bases, J lost 2 bases, and 6 bases lay in between. The CDR3 spans 14 residues. Germline-derived CDR1 and CDR2 are SGHVS and FQNEAQ. CDR3 nucleotide sequence: TGTGCCAGCAGCTTAGCGAGTAACACAGATACGCAGTATTTT. Its protein is CASSLASNTDTQYF.

This clone has just a few counts. The V call is TRBV6-5, the J call TRBJ1-2, with 8 bases that match TRBD1. Losses at the gene ends were 4 bases for V and 6 bases for J; bases not matched to a gene: 7. The germline V gene has CDR1 MNHEY and CDR2 SVGAGI. The CDR3 has 14 residues. The CDR3 region has the DNA TGTGCCAGCAGTTTACAGGGGGGGGCGAATGGCTACACCTTC. Translated, it gives CASSLQGGANGYTF.

The CDR3 DNA reads TGTGCCAGCAGCTTAGGACTAGCGGAGTTCCAAGAGACCCAGTACTTC. As protein: CASSLGLAEFQETQYF. The chain has TRBV7-2 and TRBJ2-5; 9 bases are shared with TRBD2. The CDR3 loop spans 16 amino acids. V dropped 1 base and J dropped 1; count of bases not matched to a gene: 4. Germline values: CDR1 SGHTA, CDR2 FQGNSA.

The chain combines TRBV7-6 with TRBJ2-3; 8 bases are a match to TRBD1. Germline assignment: CDR1 SGHVS and CDR2 FNYEAQ. The CDR3 sequence is 15 residues long. V was pared by 6 bases and J by 4 bases, with 9 bases of the junction left unmatched. The CDR3 reads CASRKGQGFSDTQYF. The CDR3 nucleotides are TGTGCCAGCAGAAAAGGACAGGGCTTTTCAGATACGCAGTATTTT.

For this clone: Other DNA sequences in the sample encode the same CDR3. This chain uses TRBV28 with TRBJ1-5, with D hard to call. The CDR3 has 14 amino acids. Germline values: CDR1 MDHEN, CDR2 SYDVKM. Between the trimmed V and J ends, which lost 2 bases and 3 bases, there was a span of 8 bases. The chain's CDR3 is CASSLPGYNQPQHF. The CDR3 bases are TGTGCCAGCAGTTTACCGGGGTACAATCAGCCCCAGCATTTT.

The J gene is TRBJ2-7, the V gene TRBV19, with D unresolved. V was clipped by 3 bases and J by 3 bases, with 9 bases between them. The CDR3 is 13 residues long. The germline CDR1 and CDR2 sequences are LNHDA and SQIVND (reference sequence). The chain's CDR3 is CASSISVGYEQYF. In nucleotides, the CDR3 is TGTGCCAGTAGTATTTCGGTCGGCTACGAGCAGTACTTC.

This chain uses TRBV5-4 with TRBJ2-7; D is uncertain. The CDR3 extends over 14 amino acids. V gave up 0 bases and J gave up 4 bases, with 11 bases separating them. Per germline, CDR1 SGHNT and CDR2 YYREEE (reference sequence). The chain's CDR3 is CASSLGKADYEQYF. In DNA form, the CDR3 reads TGTGCCAGCAGCTTGGGTAAAGCCGATTACGAGCAGTACTTC.

V usage is TRBV29-1 and J usage is TRBJ2-3; 9 nucleotides match TRBD2. From germline, CDR1 is SQVTM and CDR2 ANQGSEA. The V gene end was trimmed by 7 bases and the J gene end by 0 bases; junction bases not matched to a gene: 5. CDR3 length: 14 amino acids. CDR3 in amino acids: CSADTSGSTDTQYF. CDR3 DNA sequence: TGCAGCGCCGATACTAGCGGGAGCACAGATACGCAGTATTTT.

This chain joins TRBV10-2 and TRBJ1-4, with unresolved D. The CDR3 is 14 residues long. The ends were cut back, 7 bases at V and 5 bases at J, with 14 bases in the middle. CDR1 is WSHSY, CDR2 SAAADI, per germline. The CDR3 here is CASTGWAENEKLFF. In nucleotides, the CDR3 is TGCGCCAGCACCGGATGGGCCGAAAATGAAAAACTGTTTTTT.

The chain links TRBV2 to TRBJ1-2; 9 bases map to TRBD1. From germline, CDR1 is SNHLY and CDR2 FYNNEI. The CDR3 consists of 17 residues. The V and J ends lost 3 bases and 0 bases, in that order; junction bases with no gene match: 8. The CDR3 DNA reads TGTGCCAGCAGTGAGGGGACAGGGCGGGGAGCTAACTATGGCTACACCTTC. Encoded protein: CASSEGTGRGANYGYTF.

Only a few counts were recorded for this clone. The rearrangement links TRBV9 to TRBJ2-5; TRBD2 is a possible D gene (5 bases). This CDR3 region has 14 residues. Germline V gene lookup returns CDR1 SGDLS and CDR2 YYNGEE. V was pared by 2 bases and J by 11 bases, with 19 bases between. The CDR3 nucleotides read TGTGCCAGCAGCGTTGCCGGGAAAGTGTGGGAGCAGTACTTC. Its protein is CASSVAGKVWEQYF.

The rearrangement links TRBV30 to TRBJ2-7, with a tentative D call TRBD2 (6 bases). CDR1 GTSNPN and CDR2 SVGIG come from the germline V gene (reference sequence). This CDR3 region has 16 residues. The V and J ends lost 0 bases and 6 bases respectively, with 21 bases between them. The CDR3 here is CAWSVHAGPTTTEQYF. In DNA, the CDR3 is TGTGCCTGGAGTGTACATGCGGGACCGACTACTACCGAGCAGTACTTC.